This TCR beta chain was sequenced during a study of cytomegalovirus exposure and HLA in healthy donors (dated by TCRdb to the late 2010s). Broadly, across the study: An earlier analysis of some 600 of the donors reported about 280 Gb of sequence data and 117 million unique TCR beta sequences obtained from approximately 180 million T cells. Approximately 300 gigabases of sequencing data and approximately 85 million unique TCR sequences were included in an early release covering 500 to 750 HLA-typed donors. Of the roughly 400 genotyped donors, 65% to 90% fell in the genetic ancestry cluster associated with self-reported Caucasian donors. The study aimed to test whether cataloging public T cell receptors could reveal signatures of past pathogen exposure. The T cell repertoires of 550 to 850 subjects were profiled by immunosequencing and related to cytomegalovirus serostatus. Besides the first cohort of approximately 670 subjects, a separate validation cohort made up of roughly 130 different subjects was used. High-throughput TCR immunosequencing, statistical association of individual TCRs with disease status, and machine learning were combined to predict cytomegalovirus infection status. In a later analysis, previously published TCR beta repertoires from roughly 710 donors were re-analyzed and high-resolution HLA genotyping was added so that TCR occurrence patterns could be studied. In the later analysis, no new phenotypic data were used to find candidate immune exposures; instead, reliance was placed on TCR beta sequences and their occurrence across donors. An earlier analysis of some 500 of the donors used high-throughput TCR beta sequencing to judge whether each TCR beta V gene segment behaved as functional or pseudogenic. Donor age, sex, ethnicity and CMV serostatus were compiled together with the repertoire data. In a later genetic analysis, genome-wide SNP genotypes for about three fifths of the 666 donors were used, and that subset was treated as a discovery cohort. Every discovery cohort repertoire had been produced on one sequencing platform. HLA typing covered class I and class II loci at four-digit resolution. Typing coverage differed by locus: A, B, C, DRB1 and DQB1 were typed in about 629-640 donors, DQA1 in roughly 500, DPA1 in approximately 610, and DPB1 in approximately 450. About five DR-DQ haplotypes were handled as single units for association and clustering, since linkage in the cohort was strong. On average, roughly 250,000 unique TCR beta nucleotide sequences were sequenced per donor among 398 genotyped donors of the cohort, with 15% to 20% of those sequences being non-productive.

The library was made by the immunoSEQ multiplex PCR assay. The multiplex PCR relied on a mix of 60 forward primers for TCR Vbeta segments and 13 reverse primers for TCR Jbeta segments. A multiplex PCR assay on genomic DNA amplified the CDR3 region of rearranged TCR beta genes. Amplified TCR beta libraries were sequenced as 87-base-pair reads on the Illumina HiSeq System. In the source study's methods: Across the 500 to 750 repertoires, a later analysis counted approximately 75 million unique TCR beta chains, around 11 million of which were shared by at least two donors. Raw reads were error-corrected and collapsed into unique sequences with a nearest-neighbor algorithm that merged closely related sequences to remove PCR and sequencing errors. CDR3 sequences were aligned to IMGT reference sequences to assign V, D and J gene segments. Each retained sequence needed at least a six-nucleotide match to both a V gene segment and a J gene segment. A rearrangement counted as productive if the CDR3 had no stop codons and remained in frame with V and J, and every other rearrangement counted as non-productive. CDR3 was defined by IMGT convention, running from the second conserved V-encoded cysteine to the conserved J-encoded phenylalanine. The earlier analysis of about 500 of the donors excluded sequences that lacked an unambiguous match to a single V gene segment. In an earlier analysis of 587 of the donors, a V segment was called functional when productive rearrangements were above 56.7%, and segregating when the standard deviation between donors exceeded 5%. A statistical classification framework was built to diagnose cytomegalovirus status from the catalog of TCR beta chain sequences. A later analysis assigned V and J genes by comparing TCR nucleotide sequences with IMGT/GENE-DB human TR gene sequences. The TCRdist pipeline was used in a later analysis to assign CDR3 sequences and most-parsimonious VDJ recombination scenarios. In a later analysis, each TCR beta chain was defined by its CDR3 amino acid sequence together with its V-gene family, and reads lacking a unique V-gene family were excluded. In a later analysis, a few hundred highly shared, low-generation-probability nucleotide sequences were removed to address suspected cross-contamination and a sequencing artifact. For each public chain, a later analysis derived a clonal expansion index from normalized ranks of inferred template counts within each repertoire. A later analysis computed generation probabilities with a VDJ recombination model fitted to out-of-frame rearrangements, and checked the results against IGoR. In a later analysis, TCR-TCR, TCR-HLA and TCR-CMV co-occurrence was scored with hypergeometric tests, and a repertoire-size bias correction was applied to TCR pairs. In a later analysis, false discovery rates were estimated by permuting HLA or CMV assignments 20 times. In a later analysis, co-occurring TCRs were grouped using DBSCAN, with TCRdist sequence similarity added in when clustering inside HLA-allele-positive subsets. Repertoires with fewer than 30,000 or more than 120,000 public chains, plus five repertoires with anomalous nucleotide sharing, were excluded from co-occurrence clustering. Held by TCRdb, this immuneACCESS table contains in-frame sequences only and omits some clones. Under half of the omission traces to an unresolved V gene where checked; the cause of the rest is unknown. V, J and clone size reflect that table, while D and trimming were determined from the DNA. The sample has some 200,000 clones on record, around 83% of them singletons. The ten largest clones take up less than 2% of the sample.

The cohort consisted of 600 to 750 healthy bone marrow donors. All cohort members were sampled while nominally healthy, although unrecorded immune exposures were likely present. The donor was CMV seronegative and belonged to the group of more than 300 seronegative cohort members. Every donor gave a peripheral blood sample, and the peripheral blood mononuclear cells from that sample were used for TCR beta sequencing. Genomic DNA was extracted from the blood cell samples with the Qiagen DNeasy Blood Extraction Kit. What the work shows at the level of the full study, not this receptor alone: According to the authors, the approach could potentially be generalized to other disease states and immunological phenotypes. Because HLA typing was missing for some donors at each locus, association tests included only the typed subset. A later analysis found that HLA-associated TCR beta chains were more clonally expanded and had lower generation probabilities than equally common non-associated chains. A cluster of highly shared sequence variants was judged likely to be a technical artifact of the sequencing pipeline. Most TCR sequences were seen in very few donors, while some public TCRs were found in many individuals. V-gene and J-gene trimming of TCR beta chains was associated with a missense DCLRE1C variant in a later genetic analysis, and the association was replicated in an independent cohort. Correlated functional status among segregating V segments might reflect linkage disequilibrium, but an unknown experimental factor could not be ruled out. Presence/absence analyses assumed roughly uniform sequencing depth across donors, an assumption that may not hold. Cytomegalovirus status was reported to be diagnosed by the classifier with high specificity and sensitivity in both the original and validation cohorts. A later analysis reported that several top co-occurrence clusters appeared linked to parvovirus B19, influenza, CMV and Epstein-Barr virus. Because counts were too low, about 15 rarely observed V segments, including chromosome 9 orphons, were left out of the earlier analysis of 587 of the donors. In an earlier analysis of approximately 600 of the donors, most TCR beta V segments were observed in productive rearrangements about 87% or about 30% of the time, broadly matching IMGT annotations. According to a later analysis, most CMV-associated TCR beta chains appeared to be HLA-restricted, and the HLA associations seemed to be driven largely by CMV exposure. According to a later genetic analysis, donors in an Asian-associated ancestry cluster had fewer N-insertions in productive TCRs than the approximately 690-donor mean. A later analysis found that TCR association rates varied across HLA loci, with DRB1 alleles showing the most associated TCRs and HLA-C alleles the fewest. Assigning TCR associations to individual alleles was difficult when HLA alleles, especially DR and DQ, strongly co-occurred. The study listed 150 to 200 TCR beta chains as associated with cytomegalovirus. Some IMGT-functional V segments, including TRBV6-2 and TRBV6-3, could not be distinguished by the 87-base-pair reads and were therefore excluded. A few of the identified cytomegalovirus-associated TCR beta chains were confirmed in vitro to be specific for cytomegalovirus antigens. In a later analysis, about 16,000 TCR beta sequences were associated with specific HLA alleles at a false discovery rate of 0.05. The only immune exposure information available for the cohort was CMV serostatus. This cohort had only TCR beta chains sequenced, and the lack of alpha or paired-chain data limited which features could be detected. A further reported finding was that TCR beta sequences accurately predicted the HLA-A and HLA-B alleles for most subjects in the first cohort.

Spanning cysteine to phenylalanine, the CDR3 consists of 13 amino acids. Only the CDR3 region is kept as DNA, spanning 39 bases read in frame from base 1. V and J lose 4 bases and 2 bases, and a span of 11 bases separates them. Per the germline V gene (reference sequence), GTSNPN is the CDR1 and SVGIG is the CDR2. Regarding this clone: There is no known antigen for this receptor. Qualities for individual bases were not recorded, and no much larger clone is one base off.

The chain employs TRBV30 and TRBJ1-1; the D gene identity is not certain. Sequencing was done on a sample of PBMCs. The TCR originated in a woman aged 18-35 years in good health and CMV-seronegative. In nucleotides, the sequence is TGTGCCTGGACTCCGCAGGTAAACACTGAAGCTTTCTTT. This is translated as CAWTPQVNTEAFF.